This is a list of T cell receptor beta chains from one sample in a study of regulatory T cells in long-lasting Graves disease. In TCRdb, the multiplex PCR reads were re-called with MiXCR into one record per CDR3 protein. The profile shows around 500,000 distinct CDR3 sequences, about 16% of them singletons. A further study also used this sample, focusing on T cells in Graves' hyperthyroidism and ophthalmopathy.

This specimen was peripheral blood mononuclear cells (PBMCs), taken at new diagnosis, from a patient treated with antithyroid drugs. The receptors were gathered from a woman aged 35-65 years with Graves disease. The CDR3 runs from the conserved cysteine through the conserved F or W. Fields, in order: clone size, V gene, D gene, J gene, CDR3 protein, CDR3 DNA. The D gene is left open where the match is weak. Some rows mark clone size as missing; the rest say once, few, many or name a class of expanded clone.

size: many
V: TRBV20-1
D: TRBD1
J: TRBJ1-6
CDR3: CSATEQGAGSPLHF
DNA: TGCAGTGCTACAGAACAGGGGGCAGGATCACCCCTCCACTTT

size: many
V: TRBV20-1
D: TRBD1
J: TRBJ1-1
CDR3: CSASPSSGQVEAFF
DNA: TGCAGTGCTAGCCCCTCCTCCGGACAGGTTGAAGCTTTCTTT

size: -
V: TRBV24-1
D: -
J: TRBJ1-1
CDR3: CATSDGGKNTEAFF
DNA: TGTGCCACCAGTGATGGGGGTAAAAACACTGAAGCTTTCTTT

size: once
V: TRBV7-6
D: -
J: TRBJ1-5
CDR3: CASSSKGSGSGNQPQHF
DNA: TGTGCCAGCAGCTCTAAGGGATCGGGGTCGGGAAATCAGCCCCAGCATTTT

size: -
V: TRBV5-1
D: TRBD1
J: TRBJ2-2
CDR3: CASSVTGTGVGELFF
DNA: TGCGCCAGCAGCGTTACCGGGACAGGGGTTGGGGAGCTGTTTTTT

size: -
V: TRBV4-1
D: TRBD2
J: TRBJ2-3
CDR3: CASSQVITGGLGLADTQYF
DNA: TGCGCCAGCAGCCAAGTGATTACGGGGGGGTTAGGGTTGGCAGATACGCAGTATTTT

size: -
V: TRBV2
D: -
J: TRBJ2-7
CDR3: CVSSSYEQYF
DNA: TGTGTCAGCAGTTCCTACGAGCAGTACTTC

size: many
V: TRBV20-1
D: -
J: TRBJ2-1
CDR3: CSASVYEQFF
DNA: TGCAGTGCTAGTGTCTATGAGCAGTTCTTC

size: -
V: TRBV27
D: -
J: TRBJ1-6
CDR3: CASSLFGLADSPLHF
DNA: TGTGCCAGCAGTTTATTTGGGCTTGCTGATTCACCCCTCCACTTT

size: many
V: TRBV11-2
D: -
J: TRBJ2-3
CDR3: CASSSLREPDTQYF
DNA: TGTGCCAGCAGCTCCCTCAGGGAACCAGATACGCAGTATTTT

size: few
V: TRBV7-8
D: -
J: TRBJ2-4
CDR3: CASSLGWGGAAKNIQYF
DNA: TGTGCCAGCAGCTTAGGGTGGGGGGGCGCGGCCAAAAACATTCAGTACTTC

size: many
V: TRBV5-1
D: -
J: TRBJ1-1
CDR3: CASSPGAGEVGTEAFF
DNA: TGCGCCAGCAGCCCTGGGGCGGGGGAGGTGGGCACTGAAGCTTTCTTT

size: many
V: TRBV3-1
D: TRBD1
J: TRBJ1-1
CDR3: CASSQLDRGGTEAFF
DNA: TGTGCCAGCAGCCAACTAGACAGGGGAGGCACTGAAGCTTTCTTT

size: few
V: TRBV7-6
D: TRBD2
J: TRBJ2-5
CDR3: CASSLEASGTSSYF
DNA: TGTGCCAGCAGCTTGGAGGCCTCCGGGACTAGCTCGTACTTC

size: -
V: TRBV9
D: -
J: TRBJ2-1
CDR3: CASSVGVGAYNEQFF
DNA: TGTGCCAGCAGCGTAGGAGTGGGGGCTTACAATGAGCAGTTCTTC

size: few
V: TRBV7-9
D: -
J: TRBJ2-2
CDR3: CASTNRVQPTGELFF
DNA: TGTGCCAGCACCAATAGGGTCCAGCCCACCGGGGAGCTGTTTTTT

size: many
V: TRBV11-2
D: TRBD1
J: TRBJ2-7
CDR3: CASSLSEDRPTIEQYF
DNA: TGTGCCAGCAGCCTCTCGGAGGACAGGCCTACTATCGAGCAGTACTTC

size: few
V: TRBV5-4
D: -
J: TRBJ2-1
CDR3: CASSLGLEYSEQFF
DNA: TGTGCCAGCAGCTTGGGTCTTGAGTACAGTGAGCAGTTCTTC

size: -
V: TRBV5-5
D: TRBD2
J: TRBJ2-7
CDR3: CASSSRLAGTSYEQYF
DNA: TGTGCCAGCAGCTCAAGACTAGCGGGGACGTCCTACGAGCAGTACTTC

size: many
V: TRBV20-1
D: -
J: TRBJ2-1
CDR3: CSARGVRVNEQFF
DNA: TGCAGTGCTAGAGGGGTCCGGGTCAATGAGCAGTTCTTC

size: -
V: TRBV20-1
D: -
J: TRBJ2-2
CDR3: CSAREGRLRTGELFF
DNA: TGCAGTGCTAGAGAAGGACGGCTAAGGACCGGGGAGCTGTTTTTT

size: -
V: TRBV6-1
D: -
J: TRBJ2-4
CDR3: CASSRDTQNIQYF
DNA: TGTGCCAGCAGTCGGGACACCCAAAACATTCAGTACTTC

size: -
V: TRBV7-9
D: TRBD1
J: TRBJ1-6
CDR3: CASSQTTGPSPLHF
DNA: TGTGCCAGCAGCCAAACGACAGGGCCTTCACCCCTCCACTTT

size: many
V: TRBV3-1
D: TRBD1
J: TRBJ1-5
CDR3: CASSQDVQGGQPQHF
DNA: TGTGCCAGCAGCCAAGATGTCCAGGGGGGTCAGCCCCAGCATTTT

size: -
V: TRBV12-3/TRBV12-4
D: TRBD2
J: TRBJ2-1
CDR3: CASSPVAGGPYEQFF
DNA: TGTGCCAGCAGTCCGGTAGCGGGGGGGCCCTATGAGCAGTTCTTC

size: many
V: TRBV19
D: -
J: TRBJ1-1
CDR3: CASSIAQGYNTEAFF
DNA: TGTGCCAGTAGTATAGCCCAGGGGTACAACACTGAAGCTTTCTTT

size: many
V: TRBV14
D: -
J: TRBJ2-3
CDR3: CASSQGISKGLADTQYF
DNA: TGTGCCAGCAGCCAAGGCATCAGTAAGGGTCTGGCAGATACGCAGTATTTT

size: many
V: TRBV2
D: -
J: TRBJ2-7
CDR3: CASSGQHSSSYEQYF
DNA: TGTGCCAGCAGCGGACAGCACTCAAGCTCCTACGAGCAGTACTTC

size: few
V: TRBV4-1
D: TRBD2
J: TRBJ2-1
CDR3: CASSQRGLSNEQFF
DNA: TGCGCCAGCAGTCAGCGGGGCCTAAGTAATGAGCAGTTCTTC

size: many
V: TRBV2
D: -
J: TRBJ1-1
CDR3: CASSEALLGTEAFF
DNA: TGTGCCAGCAGTGAAGCGCTTCTGGGAACCGAAGCTTTCTTT

size: many
V: TRBV30
D: -
J: TRBJ2-2
CDR3: CACNLDRDMNTGELFF
DNA: TGTGCCTGCAATCTCGACCGGGACATGAACACCGGGGAGCTGTTTTTT

size: many
V: TRBV20-1
D: -
J: TRBJ1-1
CDR3: CSARDRGMNTEAFF
DNA: TGCAGTGCTAGAGATCGAGGAATGAACACTGAAGCTTTCTTT

size: -
V: TRBV10-3
D: -
J: TRBJ2-1
CDR3: CAISLRDTIPYNEQFF
DNA: TGTGCCATCAGCCTCCGGGACACCATCCCCTACAATGAGCAGTTCTTC

size: few
V: TRBV3-1
D: TRBD2
J: TRBJ2-2
CDR3: CASSTSGGAYPELFF
DNA: TGTGCCAGCAGCACTAGCGGGGGTGCGTATCCGGAGCTGTTTTTT

size: many
V: TRBV3-1
D: -
J: TRBJ2-5
CDR3: CASSQIKQTQYF
DNA: TGTGCCAGCAGCCAAATTAAGCAGACCCAGTACTTC

size: many
V: TRBV18
D: -
J: TRBJ1-3
CDR3: CASSLSWTDSGNTIYF
DNA: TGTGCCAGCTCACTTTCCTGGACCGATTCTGGAAACACCATATATTTT

size: many
V: TRBV12-3/TRBV12-4
D: TRBD2
J: TRBJ2-3
CDR3: CASSFGRPGGTQYF
DNA: TGTGCCAGCAGTTTCGGCCGTCCGGGGGGTACGCAGTATTTT

size: many
V: TRBV19
D: TRBD1
J: TRBJ1-6
CDR3: CASSDSTWTGRPFNSPLHF
DNA: TGTGCCAGTAGCGACAGTACTTGGACAGGCCGTCCCTTTAATTCACCCCTCCACTTT

size: few
V: TRBV7-9
D: -
J: TRBJ1-1
CDR3: CASSLGLSPAFF
DNA: TGTGCCAGCAGCTTAGGACTTTCACCAGCTTTCTTT

size: -
V: TRBV9
D: -
J: TRBJ1-2
CDR3: CASSVEAANYGYTF
DNA: TGTGCCAGCAGCGTAGAGGCGGCTAACTATGGCTACACCTTC

size: many
V: TRBV24-1
D: -
J: TRBJ1-3
CDR3: CATSVTGSGNTIYF
DNA: TGTGCCACCAGTGTGACAGGCTCTGGAAACACCATATATTTT

size: -
V: TRBV4-1
D: TRBD2
J: TRBJ2-1
CDR3: CASSQELAGGYGNNEQFF
DNA: TGCGCCAGCAGCCAAGAACTAGCGGGGGGCTATGGTAACAATGAGCAGTTCTTC

size: few
V: TRBV15
D: -
J: TRBJ1-2
CDR3: CATSRDEGGLNYGYTF
DNA: TGTGCCACCAGCAGAGATGAGGGGGGTCTTAACTATGGCTACACCTTC

size: few
V: TRBV10-3
D: TRBD2
J: TRBJ2-6
CDR3: CAISEAGGPFGANVLTF
DNA: TGTGCCATCAGTGAAGCGGGGGGGCCTTTTGGGGCCAACGTCCTGACTTTC

size: many
V: TRBV2
D: -
J: TRBJ1-2
CDR3: CASSIRGEGYTF
DNA: TGTGCCAGCAGTATCCGAGGTGAAGGCTACACCTTC

size: few
V: TRBV4-1
D: -
J: TRBJ1-5
CDR3: CASSQDPHTNQPQHF
DNA: TGCGCCAGCAGCCAAGATCCCCATACCAATCAGCCCCAGCATTTT

size: many
V: TRBV12-3/TRBV12-4
D: -
J: TRBJ1-1
CDR3: CASSLVGPGSPLTERAFF
DNA: TGTGCCAGCAGTTTAGTTGGCCCGGGCAGCCCCCTAACAGAACGGGCTTTCTTT

size: many
V: TRBV3-1
D: TRBD2
J: TRBJ2-3
CDR3: CASSHRDYEDTQYF
DNA: TGTGCCAGCAGCCACCGGGACTACGAGGATACGCAGTATTTT

size: -
V: TRBV3-1
D: TRBD2
J: TRBJ2-5
CDR3: CASSQVGIAGGPSETQYF
DNA: TGTGCCAGCAGCCAAGTAGGAATAGCGGGGGGGCCAAGTGAGACCCAGTACTTC

size: many
V: TRBV28
D: -
J: TRBJ1-2
CDR3: CASVPGAAIWGYTF
DNA: TGTGCCAGCGTTCCTGGAGCAGCTATTTGGGGCTACACCTTC